The 14 T cell receptor beta chains listed next were all sequenced from one sample in a study of regulatory T cells in long-lasting Graves disease. Arm-PCR of CDR3 regions with iRepertoire HTBI primers generated TCR beta libraries. Via MiXCR, TCRdb re-called the multiplex PCR reads, giving one row per CDR3 protein. The sample records 200,000 to 250,000 distinct CDR3 sequences, less than 20% being singletons. Time point denoted: newly diagnosed GD, antithyroid drugs for less than 3 months. From RNA extracted from PBMCs, the TCR library was made. The same data also went into a second study, on T cells in Graves' hyperthyroidism and ophthalmopathy.

The sequenced sample was peripheral blood mononuclear cells (PBMCs), obtained at new diagnosis, from a patient treated with antithyroid drugs. These receptors originate from a woman in her 30s with Graves disease.

This clonotype was counted a few times. The chain carries TRBV5-4 and TRBJ2-7; unclear D gene. V lost 2 bases and J 5 bases, leaving 14 bases between the germline ends. The CDR3 has 14 amino acids. The germline gives CDR1 SGHNT, CDR2 YYREEE (reference sequence). Here the CDR3 DNA reads TGTGCCAGCAGCTTAGGGCAGAAAACCGACGAGCAGTACTTC. This sequence encodes CASSLGQKTDEQYF. Based on the CDR3 plus reference TRBV5-4 and TRBJ2-7, the full variable domain is ETGVTQSPTHLIKTRGQQVTLRCSSQSGHNTVSWYQQALGQGPQFIFQYYREEENGRGNFPPRFSGLQFPNYSSELNVNALELDDSALYLCASSLGQKTDEQYFGPGTRLTVT.

V is TRBV6-1 and J is TRBJ1-2; the D gene is possibly TRBD1 (6 bases). The V end lost 6 bases, the J end lost 6 bases, and 14 bases lay between the germline ends. Germline V gives CDR1 MNHNS, CDR2 SASEGT. The CDR3 contains 13 residues. The CDR3 is CASRVRGGHGYTF. As DNA, the CDR3 is TGTGCCAGCAGGGTACGAGGGGGGCATGGCTACACCTTC.

This clonotype was recorded at least ten times. The chain recombines TRBV30 with TRBJ2-7; 7 bases map to TRBD2. Germline values: CDR1 GTSNPN, CDR2 SVGIG (reference sequence). The V gene end was trimmed by 5 bases and the J gene end by 0 bases; junction bases not matched to a gene: 7. This CDR3 spans 14 amino acids. In nucleotides, the CDR3 is TGTGCCTGGGCCTGGGCGGGAGTCTCCTACGAGCAGTACTTC. It yields the protein CAWAWAGVSYEQYF.

This clonotype has ten or more counts. V gene TRBV20-1 combines with J gene TRBJ1-5, with 11 nucleotides matching TRBD1. CDR1 and CDR2 (germline): DFQATT, SNEGSKA (reference sequence). This CDR3 contains 16 residues. The junction had 5 bases not matched to a gene; V was cut back by 1 base and J by 3 bases. In nucleotides, the CDR3 is TGCAGTGCTAGAGTCGGGACAGGGGGTTTCAATCAGCCCCAGCATTTT. Translation gives CSARVGTGGFNQPQHF.

The CDR3 here is CAGQKTTQVGRQNIQYF. The CDR3 nucleotides read TGTGCCGGCCAGAAGACGACCCAAGTCGGGCGCCAGAACATTCAGTACTTC. This rearrangement joins TRBV11-2 to TRBJ2-4; D is ambiguous. The germline V and J ends were trimmed by 11 bases and 7 bases, with 30 bases remaining between them. The CDR3 covers 17 residues. Per germline, CDR1 SGHAT and CDR2 FQNNGV.

This clonotype was recorded many times. The V gene is TRBV2, the J gene TRBJ1-4, with 8 positions matching TRBD1. With V trimmed by 8 bases and J by 5 bases, 10 bases remained unmatched. CDR3 length equals 15 residues. Germline lookup yields CDR1 SNHLY and CDR2 FYNNEI. CDR3 in amino acids: CASGPRQGLNEKLFF. As DNA, the CDR3 is TGTGCCAGCGGACCGCGACAGGGGCTAAATGAAAAACTGTTTTTT.

This clonotype was found many times. The genes are TRBV6-1 and TRBJ1-5, with TRBD1 matching 7 bases. The CDR3 is 15 amino acids. The germline V gene encodes CDR1 MNHNS and CDR2 SASEGT. Trimming cost V 6 bases and J 3 bases; bases outside gene matches: 8. Written as DNA, the CDR3 is TGTGCCAGCAGCAATACAGGGGCGGACAATCAGCCCCAGCATTTT. Protein product: CASSNTGADNQPQHF.

The chain carries TRBV12-3 or TRBV12-4 and TRBJ1-2, with 9 bases that match TRBD1. Trimming took 7 bases from V and 2 from J; bases not matched to a gene: 5. CDR3 size: 14 residues. CDR3 bases: TGTGCCAGCACCTTGGGGACAGGGAACTATGGCTACACCTTC. Translating gives CASTLGTGNYGYTF.

The sample holds a few counts of this clonotype. The CDR3 coding sequence is TGTGCCAGCAGTTCGCCTGCTACAGGGCCGCACTATGGCTACACCTTC. It codes for CASSSPATGPHYGYTF. The V call is TRBV28, the J call TRBJ1-2; TRBD1 might be the D (6 bases). V was cut by 4 bases and J by 3 bases, with 18 bases left in between. The CDR3 loop spans 16 amino acids. Germline values: CDR1 MDHEN, CDR2 SYDVKM.

This clonotype was detected only a few times. Likely a read error: the CDR3 ends without its conserved phenylalanine or tryptophan. This chain links TRBV30 with TRBJ1-5; D gene uncertain. Germline CDR1 reads GTSNPN; CDR2 reads SVGIG (reference sequence). The CDR3 loop spans 18 amino acids. V was pared by 3 bases and J by 0 bases, with 21 bases between. CDR3 coding DNA: TGTGCCTGGAGACCAACGACGGGAGGGCATTTTAGCAATCAGCCCCAGCATCTT. It specifies CAWRPTTGGHFSNQPQHL.

The table lists this clonotype with a few counts. The rearrangement joins TRBV14 to TRBJ1-2; D is perhaps TRBD1 (5 bases). V was clipped by 1 base and J by 1 base, with 10 bases between them. This CDR3 spans 15 amino acids. CDR1 and CDR2 (germline): SGHDN, FVKESK. Here the CDR3 DNA reads TGTGCCAGCAGCCAAGTCGCTGGACATAACTATGGCTACACCTTC. Protein product: CASSQVAGHNYGYTF.

This clonotype was detected ten times or more. The chain employs TRBV20-1 and TRBJ2-7; 7 nucleotides line up with TRBD2. V trimming: 0 bases; J trimming: 4 bases; junction bases outside the gene matches: 6. Per the germline V gene, CDR1 is DFQATT and CDR2 is SNEGSKA (reference sequence). The length of the CDR3 is 14 residues. CDR3 sequence reads: CSARDWASGYEQYF. For the CDR3, the DNA is TGCAGTGCTAGAGATTGGGCTAGCGGTTACGAGCAGTACTTC.

This clonotype was counted ten times or more. As DNA, the CDR3 is TGCAGTGCTAGGACAGGGGTCCATGAAAAACTGTTTTTT. Residues: CSARTGVHEKLFF. The chain uses TRBV20-1 and TRBJ1-4; 8 bases are a match to TRBD1. This CDR3 contains 13 residues. Trimming removed 3 bases from V and 6 bases from J; junction bases left unmatched: 3. Germline V gene sequence: CDR1 DFQATT, CDR2 SNEGSKA (reference sequence).

This clonotype has just a few counts. The CDR3 loop is CASSQEASGNEQFF. CDR3 DNA: TGCGCCAGCAGCCAAGAGGCTAGCGGTAATGAGCAGTTCTTC. The chain joins TRBV4-1 to TRBJ2-1, with 7 positions matching TRBD2. CDR3 length equals 14 residues. Trimming cost V 0 bases and J 7 bases; bases outside gene matches: 3. CDR1 is MGHRA, CDR2 YSYEKL, per germline.